This TCR beta chain was sequenced in a study of blood T cell repertoires in COVID-19 (dated by TCRdb to the early 2020s). Background on the whole study: Samples covering the acute and convalescent phases of COVID-19 were provided by collaborators in the United States, Italy and Spain. The prospective study material was composed of cDNA or gDNA derived from T cells, B-cell-depleted T cells, or PBMCs. Deeply sampled blood TCRbeta repertoires from subjects exposed to, actively infected with, or recovered from COVID-19 were included in the dataset. The repertoires were made available in a free public database intended to serve as a resource for research on the immune response to SARS-CoV-2. The samples were drawn from two sources: the first 160 participants of the ongoing ImmuneRACE study, and fewer than 1,500 subjects contributed by 6 global collaborators. Sample metadata almost always included a de-identified subject ID, COVID-19 status, age in years and sex. HLA class I and class II types, where available, came from metadata supplied by the sample provider rather than from assay-based typing.

Participants in the prospective study were enrolled through a virtual design, were aged roughly 18 to 95 years, and lived in roughly 25 United States geographic areas. To assign participants to cohorts, the prospective study relied on clinical history that participants themselves reported in a screening survey and a study questionnaire. Recovered participants in ImmuneRACE Cohort 3 were defined by two consecutive negative NP/OP PCR tests, clearance by a healthcare professional, or resolution of symptoms. Mobile phlebotomists in the prospective study collected whole blood, serum and a nasopharyngeal or oropharyngeal swab from every participant. Prospective study participants could optionally give additional blood draws and questionnaires over an approximately two-month period. Blood samples from the prospective study were shipped frozen or at room temperature prior to DNA extraction. TCRbeta CDR3 regions were amplified from genomic DNA by means of the immunoSEQ Assay, a bias-controlled multiplex PCR. The paper's processing steps were these. The number of nucleated cells in each sample was estimated by amplification of reference gene primers within the assay. Sequence reads were collapsed and filtered to measure the absolute abundance of every unique TCRbeta CDR3 rearrangement. For each sample, productive Simpson clonality was calculated as the square root of Simpson's diversity index across productive rearrangements. TCRdb limited this immuneACCESS table to in-frame rearrangements with V and J called. A share of clones is missing; checked studies link under half to unresolved V genes, and the rest is unexplained. V, J and clone size derive from that table, while D and trimming were established from the DNA sequence. This sample holds 200,000 to 250,000 clones; 82% were observed only once. The ten largest account for under 3.5% of the sample.

In the case of this clone: The antigen it binds to is not known. The input lacks base qualities; no much larger clone sits a single base away.

Overall results and qualifications from the work: How much clinical and demographic metadata was included differed by source and by participant, and the metadata was provided uncurated.

The CDR3 sequence holds 16 residues, the cysteine and phenylalanine included. The entry retains the CDR3 DNA only, 48 bases that are in frame from base 1. V is cut by 3 bases and J by 0 bases, and the space between the germline ends is 11 bases. The germline V gene specifies SGHAT as CDR1 and FQNNGV as CDR2. The rearrangement combines TRBV11-2 with TRBJ2-2; no confident D gene assignment can be made. The sequence was collected from a woman aged 55 to 70 who had recovered from COVID-19. The sample taken for sequencing was PBMCs or T cells enriched from blood (not recorded which). The CDR3 reads CASSFMVSSNTGELFF. The bases are TGTGCCAGCAGCTTTATGGTCAGTTCGAACACCGGGGAGCTGTTTTTT.